These 15 T cell receptor beta chains share one sample of origin, sequenced in a study of OX40 agonist ivuxolimab in advanced cancers. Profiled with immunoSEQ multiplex PCR; TCRdb holds only in-frame clones, not every one. Of about 91,000 clones listed, around 83% are singletons. Sequencing was performed on CD4+ or CD8+ T cells sorted from blood, taken in a trial of the OX40 agonist ivuxolimab. These receptors came from an adult with an advanced solid tumor such as melanoma, head and neck, liver or kidney cancer.

This sequence joins TRBV4-3 and TRBJ1-2, with 9 positions matching TRBD1. The junction had 8 bases not matched to a gene; V was cut back by 1 base and J by 8 bases. There are 15 residues in the CDR3. Per germline, CDR1 LGHNA and CDR2 YSLEER. The CDR3 is CASSQVTGGNRGYTF. Here the CDR3 DNA reads TGCGCCAGCAGCCAAGTGACAGGGGGGAATAGAGGCTACACCTTC.

As concerns this clone: This same CDR3 is encoded by further DNA sequences in the sample. This chain uses TRBV7-3 with TRBJ2-2; no reliable D call. The CDR3 is made up of 13 amino acids. Trimming took off 1 base at V and 6 bases at J, with 6 bases between the two ends. Germline loops: CDR1 SGHTA, CDR2 FQGTGA. CDR3 region: CASSLRGPGELFF. The CDR3 DNA follows: TGTGCCAGCAGCTTAAGGGGTCCCGGGGAGCTGTTTTTT.

This clone was observed once. The chain joins TRBV6-6 to TRBJ1-1, with 11 nucleotides matching TRBD1. CDR3 length: 15 amino acids. Per germline, CDR1 MNHNY and CDR2 SVGAGI (reference sequence). Losses at the gene ends were 6 bases for V and 2 bases for J; bases not matched to a gene: 5. The CDR3, as DNA: TGTGCCAGCAGGGGACAGGGGGTGGTTAACACTGAAGCTTTCTTT. Its protein is CASRGQGVVNTEAFF.

This chain joins TRBV6-5 and TRBJ2-1, with TRBD1 matching 7 bases. The V gene end was trimmed by 6 bases and the J gene end by 4 bases; junction bases not matched to a gene: 6. The CDR3 totals 14 residues. The V gene's germline CDR1 is MNHEY and CDR2 SVGAGI. The CDR3 DNA reads TGTGCCAGCAGAAACAGGGGCCTGTACAATGAGCAGTTCTTC. It codes for CASRNRGLYNEQFF.

The chain uses TRBV11-2 and TRBJ2-5; no reliable D call. In germline, CDR1 is SGHAT, CDR2 FQNNGV. Trimming left V 4 bases short and J 9 bases short, with 9 bases between. CDR3 length: 11 amino acids. CDR3 nucleotides: TGTGCCAGCAGCTCACAGATCTCCCAGTACTTC. Residues: CASSSQISQYF.

The rearrangement joins TRBV10-3 to TRBJ2-2; no reliable D call. The CDR3 sequence is 11 residues long. Trimming removed 3 bases from V and 9 bases from J, with 5 bases in between. Germline V gives CDR1 ENHRY, CDR2 SYGVKD. The CDR3 loop reads CAISEGWELFF. DNA for the CDR3: TGTGCCATCAGTGAAGGTTGGGAGCTGTTTTTT.

The chain uses TRBV7-3 and TRBJ2-5, with 15 bases lining up with TRBD2. The germline V gene has CDR1 SGHTA and CDR2 FQGTGA. This CDR3 contains 17 residues. Trimming at V came to 5 bases and at J to 4 bases, leaving 8 bases not matched to a gene. The CDR3 DNA reads as TGTGCCAGCAGCCCAGGACTAGCGGGGGGGCGTGGAGAGACCCAGTACTTC. It encodes CASSPGLAGGRGETQYF.

The chain couples TRBV5-4 to TRBJ2-5; D remains unclear. V lost 4 bases and J lost 5, with 12 bases in between. The CDR3 length is 13 residues. CDR1 SGHNT and CDR2 YYREEE come from the germline V gene (reference sequence). The CDR3 here is CASSLGRVETQYF. The CDR3 DNA follows: TGTGCCAGCAGCCTAGGGCGTGTTGAGACCCAGTACTTC.

The gene calls are TRBV6-6 and TRBJ1-2; 8 nucleotides line up with TRBD1. J gave up 7 bases and V 6 bases, and 13 bases lay outside the gene matches. Germline CDR1 reads MNHNY; CDR2 reads SVGAGI (reference sequence). The CDR3 is made up of 15 amino acids. CDR3 nucleotides: TGTGCCAGCAGACCCTCGGCAGGGGGCTTTTCTGGCTACACCTTC. Amino acids: CASRPSAGGFSGYTF.

The gene calls are TRBV10-2 and TRBJ1-2, with D tentatively TRBD1 (6 bases). Between the trimmed V and J ends, which lost 2 bases and 4 bases, there was a span of 17 bases. The CDR3 extends over 16 amino acids. The germline gives CDR1 WSHSY, CDR2 SAAADI. The CDR3 region has the DNA TGCGCCAGCAGTGAGCCTAAGGGACAACGGACCTATGGCTACACCTTC. Amino acids: CASSEPKGQRTYGYTF.

The J gene is TRBJ2-5, the V gene TRBV5-1, with 7 bases fitting TRBD2. V dropped 0 bases and J dropped 2; count of bases not matched to a gene: 4. This CDR3 has 15 amino acids. Germline V gene sequence: CDR1 SGHRS, CDR2 YFSETQ. The CDR3 sequence is CASSLGDYTQETQYF. In DNA, the CDR3 is TGCGCCAGCAGCTTGGGGGACTACACTCAAGAGACCCAGTACTTC.

The chain recombines TRBV6-6 with TRBJ1-4, with unresolved D. The ends were cut back, 7 bases at V and 3 bases at J, with 15 bases in the middle. The CDR3 contains 15 residues. Germline lookup yields CDR1 MNHNY and CDR2 SVGAGI (reference sequence). CDR3 region: CASTSLTASNEKLFF. The CDR3, as DNA: TGTGCCAGCACCTCCCTTACAGCCTCTAATGAAAAACTGTTTTTT.

The chain employs TRBV28 and TRBJ1-4; D is unclear. The V gene lost 6 bases and the J gene lost 2 bases, with 13 bases spanning the gap. The germline V gene encodes CDR1 MDHEN and CDR2 SYDVKM. The CDR3 has 15 amino acids. Here the CDR3 reads CASSPLQTTNEKLFF. DNA of the CDR3: TGTGCCAGCAGCCCCCTCCAGACCACTAATGAAAAACTGTTTTTT. Filled out from reference TRBV28 and TRBJ1-4, the complete variable domain reads DVKVTQSSRYLVKRTGEKVFLECVQDMDHENMFWYRQDPGLGLRLIYFSYDVKMKEKGDIPEGYSVSREKKERFSLILESASTNQTSMYLCASSPLQTTNEKLFFGSGTQLSVL.

V is TRBV9 and J is TRBJ2-7; TRBD1 might be the D (6 bases). The V gene lost 6 bases and the J gene lost 4 bases, with 20 bases spanning the gap. Germline-derived CDR1 and CDR2 are SGDLS and YYNGEE. The CDR3 has 15 residues. The CDR3 coding sequence is TGTGCCAGCACCTATAGACCGGGACACCTTTACGAGCAGTACTTC. It yields the protein CASTYRPGHLYEQYF.

The chain combines TRBV7-8 with TRBJ2-5, with 10 positions matching TRBD2. V was pared by 0 bases and J by 5 bases, with 3 bases of the junction left unmatched. Germline CDR1 SGHVS, CDR2 FQNEAQ. The CDR3 is 15 amino acids. The CDR3 is CASSLALAGVETQYF. In DNA form, the CDR3 reads TGTGCCAGCAGCTTAGCTCTAGCGGGGGTGGAGACCCAGTACTTC.